The clone carrying this T cell receptor beta chain was detected ten times or more. This record belongs to a study of blood T cell repertoires in COVID-19. Study details: The cDNA or gDNA used as material had been derived from T cells, B-cell-depleted T cells, or PBMCs.

In the authors' methods: Cell counts per sample came from amplifying reference gene primers. Data came from immunoSEQ multiplex PCR; TCRdb stores just in-frame clones and leaves some out. V and J calls and clone size are as listed in that table; D and trimming were resolved from the DNA. The table records 200,000 to 250,000 clones, roughly four fifths of them present only once. V lost 7 bases, J lost 9 bases, and 14 bases stayed unmatched. There are 15 residues in the CDR3. Germline values: CDR1 MNHEY, CDR2 SVGAGI. The receptor was derived from a woman older than 75 with acute or convalescent COVID-19. This rearrangement joins TRBV6-5 to TRBJ2-1; 8 nucleotides line up with TRBD2. Specimen: peripheral blood. CDR3 bases: TGTGCCAGCACATGGGGTAGTAGCGGGACGTCTGAGCAGTTCTTC. This gives the protein CASTWGSSGTSEQFF.